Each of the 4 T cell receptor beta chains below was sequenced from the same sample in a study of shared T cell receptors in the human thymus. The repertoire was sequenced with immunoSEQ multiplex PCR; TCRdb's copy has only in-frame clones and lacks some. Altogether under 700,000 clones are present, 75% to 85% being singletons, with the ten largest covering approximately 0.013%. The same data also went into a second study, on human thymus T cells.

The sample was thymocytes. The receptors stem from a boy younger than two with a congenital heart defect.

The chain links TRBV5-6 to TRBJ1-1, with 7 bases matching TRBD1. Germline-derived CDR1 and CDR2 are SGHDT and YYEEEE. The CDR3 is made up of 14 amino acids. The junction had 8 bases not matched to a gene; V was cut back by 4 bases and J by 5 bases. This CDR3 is CASSPTGYGTEAFF. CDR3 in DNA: TGTGCCAGCAGCCCGACAGGGTACGGGACTGAAGCTTTCTTT.

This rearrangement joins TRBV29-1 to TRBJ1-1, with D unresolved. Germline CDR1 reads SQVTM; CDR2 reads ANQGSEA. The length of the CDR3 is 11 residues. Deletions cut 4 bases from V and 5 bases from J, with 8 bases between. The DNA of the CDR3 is TGCAGCGTTGCCAGGCTGACTGAAGCTTTCTTT. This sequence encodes CSVARLTEAFF.

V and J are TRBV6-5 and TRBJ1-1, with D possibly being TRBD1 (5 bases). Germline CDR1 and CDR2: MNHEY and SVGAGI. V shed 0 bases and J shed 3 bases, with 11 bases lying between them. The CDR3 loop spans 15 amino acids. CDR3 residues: CASSYSSGMDTEAFF. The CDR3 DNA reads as TGTGCCAGCAGTTACTCCTCAGGGATGGACACTGAAGCTTTCTTT.

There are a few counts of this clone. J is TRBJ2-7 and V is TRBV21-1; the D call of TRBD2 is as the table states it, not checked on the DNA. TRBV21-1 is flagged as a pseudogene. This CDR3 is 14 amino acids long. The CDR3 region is CASSKAWRPYEQYF. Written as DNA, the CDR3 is TGTGCCAGCAGCAAAGCTTGGAGACCCTACGAGCAGTACTTC.